These 2 T cell receptor beta chains share one sample of origin, sequenced in a study of T cell repertoires in cytomegalovirus infection. TCRdb called the reads again in MiXCR, with one record for every CDR3 protein. The sample lists 54,000 or so distinct CDR3 sequences, approximately 36% seen once, with roughly 70% in the top ten. Their cognate antigens are unknown. Sequencing input: PBMCs, sequenced either directly or after in vitro stimulation (not recorded which). The receptors were gathered from a human donor in good health (CMV status not recorded). Some clones in this sample may be carry-over from other donors' samples.

This clonotype was recorded at least ten times. The genes are TRBV7-2 and TRBJ2-1; D uncertain. V was pared by 1 base and J by 8 bases, with 3 bases between. The CDR3 runs 11 residues. Looked up from germline, CDR1 is SGHTA and CDR2 is FQGNSA. CDR3 DNA sequence: TGTGCCAGCAGCTTAGGCGATGAGCAGTTCTTC. Translation gives CASSLGDEQFF.

V usage is TRBV19 and J usage is TRBJ1-1; D uncertain. Germline V gene lookup returns CDR1 LNHDA and CDR2 SQIVND (reference sequence). V was cut by 3 bases and J by 11 bases, with 10 bases left in between. The CDR3 sequence is 11 residues long. The CDR3 protein is CASSIRSFAFF. As DNA, the CDR3 is TGTGCCAGTAGTATCCGCAGTTTTGCTTTCTTT.